This record concerns one TCR beta chain sequence. Antigen unknown. The junction differs from germline at one of its ends, possibly a read error. This record belongs to a study of prognosis after radiotherapy for stage I lung cancer. Study background: Roughly 15 cases involved newly diagnosed primary stage I lung tumors, and about five involved oligometastatic NSCLC subsequent to surgical resection of the primary tumor. Medical inoperability was the status assigned to all non-small cell lung cancer patients. Adenocarcinoma was the tumor type in around twelve patients, squamous cell carcinoma in several.

CDR1 is LNHNV and CDR2 is YYDKDF in the germline V gene (reference sequence). The length of the CDR3 is 18 residues. By two-round multiplex PCR, the TCR beta CDR3 was amplified from genomic DNA. Round-one PCR had primers specific to each TRBV and TRBJ gene. TCRdb reanalysed the multiplex PCR reads using MiXCR and keeps one entry per CDR3 protein. The table has tens of thousands of distinct CDR3 sequences, around 31% seen once. Overall study findings and caveats: With medians of approximately 9,100 versus 7,200, unique TCR clone counts fell after stereotactic body radiation therapy.

The TCR comes from a donor aged 50 or older with non-small cell lung cancer. V and J are TRBV15 and TRBJ2-7; TRBD1 might be the D (6 bases). Sequenced material: PBMCs, taken before or after stereotactic body radiation therapy (not recorded which). CDR3 sequence: CATSRDASAGVWNSPNHF. The CDR3, as DNA: TGTGCCACCAGCAGAGATGCCAGCGCAGGGGTTTGGAATTCACCCAACCACTTC.